A single sample gave rise to the 21 T cell receptor beta chains below, sequenced in a study of blood T cell repertoires in COVID-19. Here immunoSEQ multiplex PCR was the method, and the copy in TCRdb shows in-frame clones only, minus some. Of 160,000 or so clones in the sample, more than 65% were seen once. The sample was PBMCs or T cells enriched from blood (not recorded which). The source of these receptors is a woman between 35 and 50 years old with acute COVID-19.

This clone was seen a single time. V usage is TRBV7-8 and J usage is TRBJ2-7, with 9 bases aligning to TRBD2. Germline CDR1 reads SGHVS; CDR2 reads FQNEAQ. The V gene end was trimmed by 0 bases and the J gene end by 2 bases; junction bases not matched to a gene: 2. The length of the CDR3 is 15 residues. The CDR3: CASSLALAGAYEQYF. CDR3 DNA sequence: TGTGCCAGCAGCTTAGCTTTAGCGGGAGCCTACGAGCAGTACTTC. Together with reference TRBV7-8 and TRBJ2-7, the CDR3 gives the full variable domain: GAGVSQSPRYKVAKRGQDVALRCDPISGHVSLFWYQQALGQGPEFLTYFQNEAQLDKSGLPSDRFFAERPEGSVSTLKIQRTQQEDSAVYLCASSLALAGAYEQYFGPGTRLTVT.

V gene TRBV10-3 combines with J gene TRBJ2-7, with TRBD1 matching over 11 bases. The CDR3 is 14 amino acids. Germline CDR1 and CDR2: ENHRY and SYGVKD. J gave up 5 bases and V 2 bases, and 2 bases lay outside the gene matches. As DNA, the CDR3 is TGTGCCATCAGTGAGGGACAGGGGGCCCACGAGCAGTACTTC. Its translation: CAISEGQGAHEQYF.

This rearrangement joins TRBV3-1 (or the pseudogene TRBV3-2) to TRBJ2-7, with a possible D match to TRBD1 (5 bases). This CDR3 has 13 residues. Germline CDR1 reads LGHDT; CDR2 reads YNNKEL (reference sequence). V shed 1 base and J shed 3 bases, with 7 bases lying between them. This chain's CDR3 is CASSQGDSYEQYF. The CDR3 DNA reads TGTGCCAGCAGCCAAGGAGACAGCTACGAGCAGTACTTC.

The V call is TRBV27, the J call TRBJ2-7; 12 nucleotides match TRBD2. Germline CDR1 and CDR2: MNHEY and SMNVEV (reference sequence). J gave up 12 bases and V 6 bases, and 9 bases lay outside the gene matches. The CDR3 consists of 13 residues. In DNA form, the CDR3 reads TGTGCCAGCAGCGCCTATGGACTAGCGGGGCGGTACGTC. Translating gives CASSAYGLAGRYV.

The chain employs TRBV4-2 and TRBJ2-3; 9 nucleotides agree with TRBD2. Losses at the gene ends were 1 base for V and 6 bases for J; bases not matched to a gene: 14. CDR3 length: 18 residues. CDR1 and CDR2 (germline): LGHNA, YNFKEQ. The CDR3 loop is CASSQAGTSGQSGDTQYF. In DNA form, the CDR3 reads TGTGCCAGCAGCCAAGCGGGCACTAGCGGGCAAAGTGGGGATACGCAGTATTTT.

The CDR3 sequence: CATSRHTSGMIETQYF. Written as DNA, the CDR3 is TGTGCCACCAGCAGACATACTAGCGGGATGATAGAGACCCAGTACTTC. The gene calls are TRBV15 and TRBJ2-5, with 10 bases identical to TRBD2. Per the germline V gene, CDR1 is LNHNV and CDR2 is YYDKDF (reference sequence). This CDR3 is 16 amino acids long. V lost 2 bases and J lost 4; bases outside the gene matches: 7. The entire variable domain, with the rest obtained from reference TRBV15 and TRBJ2-5, is as follows: DAMVIQNPRYQVTQFGKPVTLSCSQTLNHNVMYWYQQKSSQAPKLLFHYYDKDFNNEADTPDNFQSRRPNTSFCFLDIRSPGLGDTAMYLCATSRHTSGMIETQYFGPGTRLLVL.

The chain uses TRBV4-1 and TRBJ2-7; TRBD1 aligns across 12 bases. The length of the CDR3 is 17 residues. V lost 8 bases, J lost 6 bases, and 17 bases stayed unmatched. Per the germline V gene, CDR1 is MGHRA and CDR2 is YSYEKL. The CDR3 DNA reads TGCGCCAGCCTAGTCATTAAAGGGGGGACAGGGGGCTGCGAGCAGTACGTC. It yields the protein CASLVIKGGTGGCEQYV.

The V and J genes are TRBV3-1 (or the pseudogene TRBV3-2) and TRBJ1-3; 7 bases are a match to TRBD1. CDR3 length: 16 residues. J lost 4 bases, V lost 0 bases, and 6 bases had no gene match. In germline, CDR1 is LGHDT, CDR2 YNNKEL (reference sequence). CDR3 nucleotide sequence: TGTGCCAGCAGCCAAGATAGGAGGGGGCAGGGAAACACCATATATTTT. Residues: CASSQDRRGQGNTIYF.

The chain has TRBV7-6 and TRBJ2-1; 7 bases fit TRBD2. The germline CDR1 and CDR2 sequences are SGHVS and FNYEAQ. V gave up 1 base and J gave up 4 bases; unmatched junction bases: 1. The CDR3 length is 14 residues. The CDR3: CASSLGGLYNEQFF. CDR3 coding DNA: TGTGCCAGCAGCTTAGGGGGACTATACAATGAGCAGTTCTTC.

The J gene is TRBJ1-2, the V gene TRBV11-3; 10 positions match TRBD1. This CDR3 comprises 14 residues. The J segment lost 4 bases and the V segment lost 4 bases, leaving 3 bases of the junction unmatched. Germline V lookup: CDR1 SGHNT, CDR2 YENEEA. CDR3 nucleotides: TGTGCCAGCAGCTCGGACAGGGGGGCCTATGGCTACACCTTC. Protein sequence: CASSSDRGAYGYTF. Full variable domain (missing parts from reference TRBV11-3 and TRBJ1-2): EAGVVQSPRYKIIEKKQPVAFWCNPISGHNTLYWYLQNLGQGPELLIRYENEEAVDDSQLPKDRFSAERLKGVDSTLKIQPAELGDSAVYLCASSSDRGAYGYTFGSGTRLTVV.

This chain joins TRBV7-3 and TRBJ2-1; 9 nucleotides line up with TRBD2. Trimming cost V 2 bases and J 4 bases; bases outside gene matches: 3. The CDR3 has 15 residues. The germline gives CDR1 SGHTA, CDR2 FQGTGA. The CDR3 loop is CASSLYSGSYNEQFF. The CDR3 DNA follows: TGTGCCAGCAGCTTATATAGCGGGAGTTACAATGAGCAGTTCTTC.

This chain connects TRBV10-1 to TRBJ2-7; 8 positions agree with TRBD2. Germline assignment: CDR1 WNHNN and CDR2 SYGVQD (reference sequence). Trimming cost V 6 bases and J 1 base; bases outside gene matches: 8. The CDR3 runs 15 residues. In DNA form, the CDR3 reads TGCGCCAGCAGCCTAAATAGCGGGGAATCCTACGAGCAGTACGTC. Encoded protein: CASSLNSGESYEQYV.

The CDR3 DNA reads as TGTGCCAGCAGCGGGGACAGCGAGAATCAGCCCCAGCATTTT. Translation: CASSGDSENQPQHF. This rearrangement joins TRBV2 to TRBJ1-5; 7 nucleotides align to TRBD1. This CDR3 is 14 amino acids long. Germline values: CDR1 SNHLY, CDR2 FYNNEI. J lost 4 bases, V lost 6 bases, and 6 bases had no gene match.

CDR3: CSASSAKGWGADTQYF. DNA of the CDR3: TGCAGTGCTAGTAGCGCGAAGGGGTGGGGTGCGGATACGCAGTATTTT. The chain has TRBV20-1 and TRBJ2-3; D possibly uses TRBD1 or TRBD2 (5 bases each). CDR3 length: 16 residues. V was shortened by 3 bases and J by 6 bases, with 22 bases between the two germline ends. Germline values: CDR1 DFQATT, CDR2 SNEGSKA (reference sequence).

The chain employs TRBV11-3 and TRBJ2-1; 8 bases are shared with TRBD2. This CDR3 is built from 15 residues. V lost 1 base and J lost 9; bases outside the gene matches: 8. Per the germline V gene, CDR1 is SGHNT and CDR2 is YENEEA. CDR3 sequence: CASSLVLAAGGEQFF. CDR3 nucleotides: TGTGCCAGCAGCTTAGTCCTAGCGGCGGGGGGTGAGCAGTTCTTC.

The rearrangement links TRBV11-3 to TRBJ2-1; D is perhaps TRBD2 (5 bases). The CDR3 totals 15 residues. Trimming shortened V by 1 base and J by 2 bases, and 9 bases separated the two germline ends. Germline assignment: CDR1 SGHNT and CDR2 YENEEA. The CDR3 here is CASSLGEPTYNEQFF. The CDR3 nucleotides read TGTGCCAGCAGCTTAGGGGAGCCAACCTACAATGAGCAGTTCTTC.

The genes are TRBV7-3 and TRBJ2-3; 11 bases are a match to TRBD1. The trim removed 4 bases at V and 6 bases at J, leaving 0 bases unmatched. CDR3 length equals 13 residues. CDR1 and CDR2 from the germline V gene are SGHTA and FQGTGA. The CDR3 loop is CASSWDRGDTQYF. DNA of the CDR3: TGTGCCAGCAGCTGGGACAGGGGGGATACGCAGTATTTT.

This chain links TRBV10-3 with TRBJ2-1; TRBD2 is a possible D gene (6 bases). The CDR3 contains 14 residues. Trimming stripped 8 bases from V and 0 bases from J, with 11 bases between. Germline CDR1 and CDR2: ENHRY and SYGVKD. This CDR3 is CAIRRDSSYNEQFF. The CDR3 nucleotides read TGTGCCATCCGGCGGGATAGCTCCTACAATGAGCAGTTCTTC.

V and J are TRBV7-2 and TRBJ2-7, with D maybe TRBD1 (5 bases). CDR3 length: 15 amino acids. Trimming removed 4 bases from V and 2 bases from J, with 15 bases in between. Per the germline V gene, CDR1 is SGHTA and CDR2 is FQGNSA. CDR3 amino acids: CASSSRGRLAYEQYF. CDR3 coding DNA: TGTGCCAGCAGCTCAAGGGGTCGTTTAGCCTACGAGCAGTACTTC.

This clone was observed once. In nucleotides, the CDR3 is TGTGCCAGCAGCTTAGTTCTAGCGGGAGCCTACGAGCAGTACTTC. Protein product: CASSLVLAGAYEQYF. This chain joins TRBV7-9 and TRBJ2-7; 10 bases are a match to TRBD2. This CDR3 comprises 15 residues. CDR1 SEHNR and CDR2 FQNEAQ come from the germline V gene (reference sequence). V shed 1 base and J 2 bases; nucleotides not matched to a gene: 2.

The V gene is TRBV7-8, the J gene TRBJ1-3; 7 bases align to TRBD1. CDR3 length equals 15 residues. CDR1 and CDR2 from the germline V gene are SGHVS and FQNEAQ. The V gene end was trimmed by 6 bases and the J gene end by 3 bases; junction bases not matched to a gene: 8. The CDR3 spells CASSFEDRVGNTIYF. CDR3 DNA: TGTGCCAGCAGTTTTGAAGACAGGGTTGGAAACACCATATATTTT. Combining the CDR3 with reference TRBV7-8 and TRBJ1-3 gives the whole variable domain GAGVSQSPRYKVAKRGQDVALRCDPISGHVSLFWYQQALGQGPEFLTYFQNEAQLDKSGLPSDRFFAERPEGSVSTLKIQRTQQEDSAVYLCASSFEDRVGNTIYFGEGSWLTVV.